The 29 T cell receptor beta chains listed next were all sequenced from one sample in a study of shared T cell receptors in the human thymus. Clones were read by immunoSEQ multiplex PCR, and TCRdb kept only the in-frame ones, dropping some. The sample yields approximately 760,000 clones, approximately 83% seen once. These data were likewise used in another study, on human thymus T cells.

The specimen was thymocytes. These receptors came from a girl under three years old with a congenital heart defect.

Comments on this clone: The sample holds other DNA sequences that translate to the same CDR3. This sequence joins TRBV15 and TRBJ1-6; a weak D match, TRBD1 (5 bases). V was cut by 5 bases and J by 9 bases, with 11 bases left in between. There are 13 residues in the CDR3. Germline V gene lookup returns CDR1 LNHNV and CDR2 YYDKDF (reference sequence). The CDR3 loop is CATSQGGVSPLHF. CDR3 nucleotides: TGTGCCACCAGCCAGGGTGGTGTTTCACCCCTCCACTTT.

There are a few counts of this clone. The CDR3 sequence is CASSFGGREANYGYTF. The CDR3 DNA reads TGTGCCAGCAGTTTCGGAGGCAGGGAGGCTAACTATGGCTACACCTTC. The genes are TRBV27 and TRBJ1-2, with D perhaps TRBD1 (5 bases). The CDR3 extends over 16 amino acids. CDR1 is MNHEY and CDR2 is SMNVEV in the germline V gene (reference sequence). Trimming removed 3 bases from V and 0 bases from J, with 14 bases in between.

CDR3 region: CASSQEGDRGADPSYEQYF. The CDR3 DNA is TGCGCCAGCAGCCAAGAGGGAGACAGGGGAGCAGATCCCTCCTACGAGCAGTACTTC. This chain uses TRBV4-3 with TRBJ2-7; 8 bases align to TRBD1. Per the germline V gene, CDR1 is LGHNA and CDR2 is YSLEER. The CDR3 has 19 amino acids. V shed 0 bases and J 0 bases; nucleotides not matched to a gene: 13.

J is TRBJ1-1 and V is TRBV9; the match to TRBD1 covers 7 bases. V shed 3 bases, J shed 5 bases, and the junction held 1 base outside the gene matches. The germline V gene encodes CDR1 SGDLS and CDR2 YYNGEE. This CDR3 is built from 12 residues. The CDR3 DNA reads TGTGCCAGCAGCGCGGACAGGACTGAAGCTTTCTTT. Protein sequence: CASSADRTEAFF.

This chain uses TRBV11-2 with TRBJ1-2; 7 bases line up with TRBD1. The CDR3 length is 15 residues. Losses at the gene ends were 0 bases for V and 0 bases for J; bases not matched to a gene: 1. Germline CDR1 and CDR2: SGHAT and FQNNGV. This chain's CDR3 is CASSLEGQTNYGYTF. DNA of the CDR3: TGTGCCAGCAGCTTAGAGGGACAGACTAACTATGGCTACACCTTC.

The rearrangement uses TRBV5-1 and TRBJ1-6, with 8 positions matching TRBD1. V trimming: 7 bases; J trimming: 7 bases; junction bases outside the gene matches: 7. This CDR3 region has 14 residues. Germline CDR1 and CDR2: SGHRS and YFSETQ. The CDR3 region is CASRTGQDNSPLHF. CDR3 in DNA: TGCGCCAGCCGGACGGGACAGGACAATTCACCCCTCCACTTT.

The chain uses TRBV7-2 and TRBJ1-1; no reliable D call. This CDR3 region has 15 residues. Trimming took off 1 base at V and 1 base at J, with 10 bases between the two ends. Germline V lookup: CDR1 SGHTA, CDR2 FQGNSA. The CDR3 DNA sequence: TGTGCCAGCAGCTTAGATGCACACCGGAACACTGAAGCTTTCTTT. Translating it yields CASSLDAHRNTEAFF.

This sequence joins TRBV2 and TRBJ1-2, with D maybe TRBD1 (5 bases). This CDR3 contains 13 residues. Trimming cost V 6 bases and J 6 bases, with 14 bases left between them. Germline CDR1 and CDR2: SNHLY and FYNNEI. CDR3 in amino acids: CASREQALDGYTF. The CDR3 DNA sequence: TGTGCCAGCAGGGAACAGGCTCTCGATGGCTACACCTTC.

This chain connects TRBV5-4 to TRBJ1-1; weak D call: TRBD1 (6 bases). CDR1 and CDR2 (germline): SGHNT, YYREEE (reference sequence). V was shortened by 2 bases and J by 1 base, with 21 bases between the two germline ends. This CDR3 has 18 residues. CDR3 protein: CASSLLCWAGETNTEAFF. The CDR3 DNA reads TGTGCCAGCAGCTTACTTTGCTGGGCAGGGGAAACGAACACTGAAGCTTTCTTT. The full variable domain, with the rest looked up from reference TRBV5-4 and TRBJ1-1, is ETGVTQSPTHLIKTRGQQVTLRCSSQSGHNTVSWYQQALGQGPQFIFQYYREEENGRGNFPPRFSGLQFPNYSSELNVNALELDDSALYLCASSLLCWAGETNTEAFFGQGTRLTVV.

The gene calls are TRBV25-1 and TRBJ2-5, with TRBD2 identical over 7 bases. The CDR3 is made up of 15 amino acids. Per the germline V gene, CDR1 is MGHDK and CDR2 is SYGVNS. Trimming took 3 bases from V and 4 from J; bases not matched to a gene: 8. In DNA, the CDR3 is TGTGCCAGCAGTGACAGCGGGGTTCCGTTAGAGACCCAGTACTTC. Its protein product is CASSDSGVPLETQYF.

V gene TRBV7-9 combines with J gene TRBJ1-2, with no clear D. V shed 1 base and J shed 5 bases, with 8 bases lying between them. Germline V CDR1 and CDR2: SEHNR, FQNEAQ (reference sequence). CDR3 length: 13 residues. This CDR3 is CASSLELWYGYTF. The CDR3 DNA reads as TGTGCCAGCAGCTTAGAGCTCTGGTATGGCTACACCTTC.

This clone was detected only once. The rearrangement joins TRBV7-2 to TRBJ1-1, with 9 nucleotides matching TRBD1. The germline gives CDR1 SGHTA, CDR2 FQGNSA. The CDR3 is 15 residues long. V was clipped by 5 bases and J by 4 bases; unmatched bases: 8. CDR3 loop: CASSARQGESTEAFF. The CDR3 DNA is TGTGCCAGCAGCGCTAGACAGGGGGAGAGCACTGAAGCTTTCTTT.

The genes are TRBV5-1 and TRBJ1-2, with D unresolved. Germline CDR1 and CDR2: SGHRS and YFSETQ. V was cut by 2 bases and J by 8 bases, with 7 bases left in between. This CDR3 comprises 11 residues. CDR3: CASSFGFGYTF. DNA of the CDR3: TGCGCCAGCAGCTTCGGGTTCGGCTACACCTTC.

This clone was detected once. This sequence joins TRBV5-1 and TRBJ2-7, with 7 bases matching TRBD1. Losses at the gene ends were 4 bases for V and 4 bases for J; bases not matched to a gene: 20. CDR1 is SGHRS, CDR2 YFSETQ, per germline. The CDR3 is 18 amino acids. CDR3 in DNA: TGCGCCAGCAGCGTGCTGTCAATTTCTGAGACAGGGTTTTACGAGCAGTACTTC. It yields the protein CASSVLSISETGFYEQYF.

This sequence joins TRBV7-3 and TRBJ1-2, with 7 bases fitting TRBD1. The CDR3 consists of 13 residues. Looked up from germline, CDR1 is SGHTA and CDR2 is FQGTGA. Trimming cost V 5 bases and J 4 bases; bases outside gene matches: 4. The CDR3 is CASSGDSFYGYTF. DNA of the CDR3: TGTGCCAGCAGCGGGGACAGCTTCTATGGCTACACCTTC.

The V and J genes are TRBV10-3 and TRBJ1-5; 10 bases are a match to TRBD1. Germline lookup yields CDR1 ENHRY and CDR2 SYGVKD. V shed 0 bases, J shed 3 bases, and the junction held 17 bases outside the gene matches. This CDR3 is 21 amino acids long. The CDR3 bases are TGTGCCATCAGTGAGTCGTGGCGACAGGGGGCGATCATTCGGACCAATCAGCCCCAGCATTTT. It encodes CAISESWRQGAIIRTNQPQHF.

The V gene is TRBV21-1, the J gene TRBJ1-1; the table's D call, TRBD1, has no DNA check behind it. TRBV21-1 is a pseudogene. This CDR3 is 13 amino acids long. The CDR3 DNA reads TGTGCCAGCAGCACAGGACAGGGAGACGAAGCTTTCTTT. Translated, it gives CASSTGQGDEAFF.

There are a few counts of this clone. The chain uses TRBV4-1 and TRBJ2-1; 8 bases agree with TRBD1. CDR1 is MGHRA, CDR2 YSYEKL, per germline. CDR3 length equals 12 residues. The ends lost 4 bases at V and 8 bases at J; junction bases unmatched: 1. This CDR3 reads CASSPQGDEQFF. Written as DNA, the CDR3 is TGCGCCAGCAGCCCACAGGGGGATGAGCAGTTCTTC.

The chain couples TRBV15 to TRBJ2-7, with D tentatively TRBD1 (6 bases). The CDR3 sequence is 14 residues long. Trimming removed 4 bases at V and 6 bases at J, with 16 bases between. Per germline, CDR1 LNHNV and CDR2 YYDKDF (reference sequence). As DNA, the CDR3 is TGTGCCACCAGCAACAGGGTTGGTCCTTCCGAGCAGTACTTC. Protein product: CATSNRVGPSEQYF.

This CDR3 reads CASSYSKGAGGYTF. The CDR3 DNA reads TGTGCCAGCAGTTACTCGAAGGGGGCAGGTGGCTACACCTTC. The J gene is TRBJ1-2, the V gene TRBV6-6; 7 bases agree with TRBD1. CDR1 is MNHNY and CDR2 is SVGAGI in the germline V gene (reference sequence). This CDR3 has 14 residues. V dropped 0 bases and J dropped 7; count of bases not matched to a gene: 5.

CDR3 sequence (DNA): TGTGCCAGCAGTTTCTCTTACCTGGACAGGGACGATCGGTATAGCAATCAGCCCCAGCATTTT. It yields the protein CASSFSYLDRDDRYSNQPQHF. The chain combines TRBV28 with TRBJ1-5, with 8 bases identical to TRBD1. With 3 bases clipped from V and 0 bases from J, the junction kept 19 bases outside the gene matches. This CDR3 spans 21 amino acids. CDR1 MDHEN and CDR2 SYDVKM come from the germline V gene.

This rearrangement joins TRBV19 to TRBJ1-1, with TRBD1 as a possible D gene (6 bases). CDR1 LNHDA and CDR2 SQIVND come from the germline V gene (reference sequence). This CDR3 comprises 16 residues. V lost 1 base, J lost 0 bases, and 12 bases lay in between. The CDR3 loop is CASSIGRQAMNTEAFF. In nucleotides, the CDR3 is TGTGCCAGTAGTATAGGCCGACAGGCTATGAACACTGAAGCTTTCTTT.

This clone has a handful of counts. The gene calls are TRBV6-4 and TRBJ2-1; 7 bases map to TRBD1. The CDR3 runs 15 residues. In germline, CDR1 is MRHNA, CDR2 SNTAGT. J was trimmed by 9 bases and V by 0 bases; bases with no gene match: 8. CDR3 in amino acids: CASSDSGQRWGEQFF. The CDR3 nucleotides read TGTGCCAGCAGTGACTCGGGACAGCGTTGGGGTGAGCAGTTCTTC.

The V gene is TRBV15, the J gene TRBJ1-5; D possibly corresponds to TRBD1 (5 bases). The CDR3 length is 15 residues. V lost 3 bases and J lost 0, with 9 bases in between. Germline assignment: CDR1 LNHNV and CDR2 YYDKDF (reference sequence). The CDR3 nucleotides are TGTGCCACCAGCAGGGGGCAGGGTAGCAATCAGCCCCAGCATTTT. Protein product: CATSRGQGSNQPQHF.

This chain joins TRBV14 and TRBJ1-4; D uncertain. The CDR3 runs to 16 residues. V was shortened by 0 bases and J by 10 bases, with 18 bases between the two germline ends. Germline V gene data show CDR1 as SGHDN and CDR2 as FVKESK. The CDR3 here is CASSQDFPYRRGKLFF. For the CDR3, the DNA is TGTGCCAGCAGCCAAGATTTCCCCTATCGTCGCGGAAAACTGTTTTTT.

J is TRBJ2-4 and V is TRBV28; 8 bases are shared with TRBD2. The germline CDR1 and CDR2 sequences are MDHEN and SYDVKM. V gave up 8 bases and J gave up 0 bases; unmatched junction bases: 9. The CDR3 sequence is 16 residues long. The DNA for the CDR3 is TGTGCCAGCCGGGGGGGACCTAATCTAGCCAAAAACATTCAGTACTTC. This translates into CASRGGPNLAKNIQYF.

V usage is TRBV28 and J usage is TRBJ2-5; 11 nucleotides match TRBD2. The CDR3 has 17 amino acids. V dropped 6 bases and J dropped 5; count of bases not matched to a gene: 14. CDR1 and CDR2 from the germline V gene are MDHEN and SYDVKM. CDR3 DNA sequence: TGTGCCAGCAGACTCCTGTACATAGCGGGGGGGCCCGAGACCCAGTACTTC. This gives the protein CASRLLYIAGGPETQYF.

The J gene is TRBJ1-1, the V gene TRBV10-3, with TRBD1 matching over 7 bases. Looked up from germline, CDR1 is ENHRY and CDR2 is SYGVKD. CDR3 length: 13 residues. V shed 10 bases and J 10 bases; nucleotides not matched to a gene: 15. The CDR3 region has the DNA TGTGCCACTATGGAGGAGGGGGCGCGCGGAGCTTTCTTT. It translates to CATMEEGARGAFF.

The CDR3 here is CASSLQGLTLQETQYF. The CDR3 DNA reads as TGTGCCAGCAGTTTGCAGGGCCTAACCCTCCAAGAGACCCAGTACTTC. V is TRBV28 and J is TRBJ2-5; possible D gene TRBD1, 5 bases. The CDR3 runs to 16 residues. Per the germline V gene, CDR1 is MDHEN and CDR2 is SYDVKM. The V end lost 3 bases, the J end lost 1 base, and 15 bases lay between the germline ends.